Following are 2 T cell receptor beta chains from one sample sequenced in a study of B cell selection in AIRE deficiency. CD4+CD127+ cells were sorted as the conventional CD4 T cells. The repertoire was sequenced with immunoSEQ multiplex PCR; TCRdb's copy has only in-frame clones and lacks some. The sample contains tens of thousands of clones, roughly 96% of which appear only once. Material: CD4+CD127+ conventional T cells sorted from PBMCs. The receptors stem from a human donor in good health.

The chain couples TRBV7-9 to TRBJ2-5, with D perhaps TRBD2 (6 bases). V gave up 5 bases and J gave up 4 bases, with 14 bases separating them. This CDR3 has 14 amino acids. CDR1 and CDR2 (germline): SEHNR, FQNEAQ (reference sequence). This CDR3 reads CASSTRVEGETQYF. The CDR3 region has the DNA TGTGCCAGCAGCACTAGAGTGGAGGGAGAGACCCAGTACTTC.

The chain recombines TRBV6-6 with TRBJ2-3; 7 bases are shared with TRBD1. Germline CDR1 is MNHNY and CDR2 is SVGAGI (reference sequence). The CDR3 is 16 residues long. V dropped 7 bases and J dropped 0; count of bases not matched to a gene: 10. The CDR3 reads CASTPNPTGSTDTQYF. In nucleotides, the CDR3 is TGTGCCAGCACCCCTAACCCGACAGGGAGCACAGATACGCAGTATTTT.